These 32 T cell receptor beta chains share one sample of origin, sequenced in a study of cytomegalovirus exposure and HLA in healthy donors. Primers included in the PCR were 60 Vbeta and 13 Jbeta primers. The table came from immunoSEQ multiplex PCR; TCRdb's copy has only in-frame clones and leaves some out. The table lists about 140,000 clones, around four fifths of them singletons. Sequencing was done on a sample of PBMCs. Source of these receptors: a man aged 25 to 40 in good health and CMV-seronegative.

The chain links TRBV25-1 to TRBJ2-2, with D tentatively TRBD1 (6 bases). CDR3 length: 15 amino acids. V was clipped by 0 bases and J by 5 bases, with 10 bases between them. Germline CDR1 MGHDK, CDR2 SYGVNS. CDR3 protein: CASSEYRGGTGELFF. DNA of the CDR3: TGTGCCAGCAGTGAATACCGAGGGGGAACCGGGGAGCTGTTTTTT.

V usage is TRBV5-1 and J usage is TRBJ2-5, with D uncertain. With 4 bases removed from V and 3 bases from J, the gap between germline ends came to 13 bases. The length of the CDR3 is 14 residues. CDR1 and CDR2 (germline): SGHRS, YFSETQ. CDR3: CASSITGSKETQYF. The CDR3 nucleotides are TGCGCCAGCAGCATCACCGGGTCGAAAGAGACCCAGTACTTC. The full variable domain, completed using reference TRBV5-1 and TRBJ2-5, is KAGVTQTPRYLIKTRGQQVTLSCSPISGHRSVSWYQQTPGQGLQFLFEYFSETQRNKGNFPGRFSGRQFSNSRSEMNVSTLELGDSALYLCASSITGSKETQYFGPGTRLLVL.

Note on this clone: Sequence at one end of the junction differs from germline and may be a read error. The V call is TRBV7-9, the J call TRBJ1-1, with a tentative D call TRBD1 (5 bases). The CDR3 is made up of 12 amino acids. Germline lookup yields CDR1 SEHNR and CDR2 FQNEAQ (reference sequence). DNA for the CDR3: TGTTCCAGCAGCCCTCGGGGGTTTGAAGCTTTCTTT. Translating it yields CSSSPRGFEAFF. Variable domain in full (rest from reference TRBV7-9 and TRBJ1-1): DTGVSQNPRHKITKRGQNVTFRCDPISEHNRLYWYRQTLGQGPEFLTYFQNEAQLEKSRLLSDRFSAERPKGSFSTLEIQRTEQGDSAMYLCSSSPRGFEAFFGQGTRLTVV.

This clone was recorded a few times. V gene TRBV19 combines with J gene TRBJ2-7; unclear D gene. The germline CDR1 and CDR2 sequences are LNHDA and SQIVND (reference sequence). V lost 5 bases, J lost 0 bases, and 14 bases lay in between. This CDR3 has 15 amino acids. The CDR3 protein is CASSGSDTISYEQYF. The CDR3 nucleotides are TGTGCCAGTAGTGGATCCGACACAATCTCCTACGAGCAGTACTTC. The complete variable domain, with remaining parts taken from reference TRBV19 and TRBJ2-7, reads DGGITQSPKYLFRKEGQNVTLSCEQNLNHDAMYWYRQDPGQGLRLIYYSQIVNDFQKGDIAEGYSVSREKKESFPLTVTSAQKNPTAFYLCASSGSDTISYEQYFGPGTRLTVT.

The chain is built from TRBV15 and TRBJ1-1; 8 bases are a match to TRBD1. The trim removed 8 bases at V and 1 base at J, leaving 6 bases unmatched. The CDR3 is 14 amino acids. CDR1 is LNHNV, CDR2 YYDKDF, per germline (reference sequence). CDR3 region: CATEAGTGNTEAFF. CDR3 coding DNA: TGTGCCACCGAAGCCGGGACAGGGAACACTGAAGCTTTCTTT. Looking up the rest from reference TRBV15 and TRBJ1-1 gives the full variable domain: DAMVIQNPRYQVTQFGKPVTLSCSQTLNHNVMYWYQQKSSQAPKLLFHYYDKDFNNEADTPDNFQSRRPNTSFCFLDIRSPGLGDTAMYLCATEAGTGNTEAFFGQGTRLTVV.

The V and J genes are TRBV15 and TRBJ2-7, with TRBD1 identical over 7 bases. This CDR3 has 13 amino acids. The germline gives CDR1 LNHNV, CDR2 YYDKDF (reference sequence). V was pared by 3 bases and J by 5 bases, with 4 bases of the junction left unmatched. CDR3: CATSRQTGHEQYF. Written as DNA, the CDR3 is TGTGCCACCAGCAGGCAGACAGGGCACGAGCAGTACTTC.

This clone turned up a few times. This chain joins TRBV6-1 and TRBJ2-7, with a tentative D call TRBD1 (6 bases). The CDR3 runs 12 residues. V was pared by 7 bases and J by 6 bases, with 13 bases between. Germline V gene sequence: CDR1 MNHNS, CDR2 SASEGT. CDR3 coding DNA: TGTGCCAGCACCCCGACAGGACTCGAGCAGTACTTC. Its protein is CASTPTGLEQYF.

The chain employs TRBV9 and TRBJ2-1; TRBD2 is a possible D gene (5 bases). CDR3 length: 16 amino acids. The germline CDR1 and CDR2 sequences are SGDLS and YYNGEE. Trimming stripped 2 bases from V and 7 bases from J, with 19 bases between. This CDR3 is CASSVLASLGMNEQFF. In nucleotides, the CDR3 is TGTGCCAGCAGCGTTTTAGCGAGCCTGGGCATGAATGAGCAGTTCTTC.

This clone has a handful of counts. The chain couples TRBV9 to TRBJ1-3, with 10 bases identical to TRBD1. The CDR3 has 17 residues. V shed 3 bases, J shed 1 base, and the junction held 7 bases outside the gene matches. Per germline, CDR1 SGDLS and CDR2 YYNGEE. CDR3 sequence reads: CASSGDRGLVSGNTIYF. Here the CDR3 DNA reads TGTGCCAGCAGCGGGGACAGGGGTTTGGTATCTGGAAACACCATATATTTT.

CDR3 loop: CASSPRDYGTEAFF. The CDR3 region has the DNA TGTGCCAGCAGCCCAAGAGATTACGGCACTGAAGCTTTCTTT. The chain employs TRBV7-9 and TRBJ1-1; D remains unclear. The V gene's germline CDR1 is SEHNR and CDR2 FQNEAQ (reference sequence). Trimming removed 5 bases at V and 4 bases at J, with 14 bases between. The CDR3 has 14 amino acids.

The chain joins TRBV28 to TRBJ1-1; 7 bases fit TRBD1. This CDR3 is 14 amino acids long. Losses at the gene ends were 4 bases for V and 1 base for J; bases not matched to a gene: 3. The germline V gene encodes CDR1 MDHEN and CDR2 SYDVKM. CDR3 region: CASSSGTENTEAFF. The CDR3 DNA sequence: TGTGCCAGCAGTTCGGGGACAGAGAACACTGAAGCTTTCTTT. Full variable domain (missing parts from reference TRBV28 and TRBJ1-1): DVKVTQSSRYLVKRTGEKVFLECVQDMDHENMFWYRQDPGLGLRLIYFSYDVKMKEKGDIPEGYSVSREKKERFSLILESASTNQTSMYLCASSSGTENTEAFFGQGTRLTVV.

This chain joins TRBV14 and TRBJ1-1; no reliable D call. Trimming took off 1 base at V and 11 bases at J, with 17 bases between the two ends. This CDR3 region has 14 residues. The germline V gene encodes CDR1 SGHDN and CDR2 FVKESK. The CDR3 sequence is CASSQVRSSRSAFF. DNA for the CDR3: TGTGCCAGCAGCCAAGTTAGGTCTTCACGGAGCGCTTTCTTT.

The CDR3 here is CSVARQGRTDTQYF. CDR3 in DNA: TGCAGCGTTGCCAGACAGGGGAGAACAGATACGCAGTATTTT. The chain carries TRBV29-1 and TRBJ2-3; TRBD1 matches at 8 bases. V shed 4 bases and J 3 bases; nucleotides not matched to a gene: 6. Per germline, CDR1 SQVTM and CDR2 ANQGSEA. This CDR3 comprises 14 residues.

The J gene is TRBJ2-7, the V gene TRBV6-5, with 10 bases fitting TRBD1. The trim removed 9 bases at V and 6 bases at J, leaving 5 bases unmatched. The V gene's germline CDR1 is MNHEY and CDR2 SVGAGI. This CDR3 has 12 amino acids. The CDR3 DNA reads TGTGCCAGATGGACAGGGGGTTGCGAGCAGTACTTC. Its protein is CARWTGGCEQYF.

The genes are TRBV28 and TRBJ2-7; the D gene is possibly TRBD1 (5 bases). V lost 8 bases and J lost 2, with 13 bases in between. The CDR3 loop spans 13 amino acids. Germline CDR1 is MDHEN and CDR2 is SYDVKM. As DNA, the CDR3 is TGTGCCAGCCGCCAGGGCCTGACCTACGAGCAGTACTTC. Its translation: CASRQGLTYEQYF.

The rearrangement uses TRBV10-3 and TRBJ1-1, with 11 bases matching TRBD1. This CDR3 is 17 amino acids long. Germline CDR1 is ENHRY and CDR2 is SYGVKD. The V gene end was trimmed by 6 bases and the J gene end by 3 bases; junction bases not matched to a gene: 12. CDR3: CAIRGTGGGRGDTEAFF. CDR3 nucleotide sequence: TGTGCCATCAGGGGGACAGGGGGAGGGCGTGGGGACACTGAAGCTTTCTTT.

This clone was seen a few times. The rearrangement joins TRBV7-9 to TRBJ2-1; 9 nucleotides agree with TRBD2. The CDR3 spans 17 residues. Germline CDR1 SEHNR, CDR2 FQNEAQ (reference sequence). After removal of 5 bases from V and 0 bases from J, the junction contained 8 bases not matched to a gene. The CDR3: CASSTRGGGASYNEQFF. The CDR3 DNA reads as TGTGCCAGCAGCACCCGCGGGGGGGGCGCCTCCTACAATGAGCAGTTCTTC.

The chain carries TRBV27 and TRBJ2-1; TRBD1 matches 9 bases. The germline V gene encodes CDR1 MNHEY and CDR2 SMNVEV (reference sequence). With 6 bases clipped from V and 7 bases from J, the junction kept 10 bases outside the gene matches. There are 15 residues in the CDR3. CDR3 DNA sequence: TGTGCCAGCAGCTCAGGACAGGGGAGATCGAATGAGCAGTTCTTC. Protein sequence: CASSSGQGRSNEQFF.

The V and J genes are TRBV6-5 and TRBJ2-7, with 9 bases matching TRBD1. The CDR3 runs 15 residues. Germline V CDR1 and CDR2: MNHEY, SVGAGI. The junction had 5 bases not matched to a gene; V was cut back by 0 bases and J by 5 bases. DNA for the CDR3: TGTGCCAGCAGTTACTCGGGGACAGGGTTAAACGAGCAGTACTTC. Protein product: CASSYSGTGLNEQYF.

In DNA form, the CDR3 reads TGTGCCAGCAGTGAAGGGAGCGGGGGATGGGAGACCCAGTACTTC. Encoded protein: CASSEGSGGWETQYF. This chain uses TRBV6-1 with TRBJ2-5; 8 bases map to TRBD2. The CDR3 has 15 residues. The germline V gene has CDR1 MNHNS and CDR2 SASEGT. V shed 1 base, J shed 5 bases, and the junction held 6 bases outside the gene matches.

This clone showed up just a few times. The V and J genes are TRBV4-1 and TRBJ2-7, with a tentative D call TRBD2 (5 bases). V gave up 0 bases and J gave up 4 bases, with 19 bases separating them. The CDR3 contains 17 residues. Germline V gene lookup returns CDR1 MGHRA and CDR2 YSYEKL. This CDR3 is CASSQDPVTSFGYEQYF. CDR3 nucleotides: TGCGCCAGCAGCCAAGACCCGGTTACTAGTTTTGGGTACGAGCAGTACTTC.

The chain links TRBV4-1 to TRBJ2-7; D unclear. The germline V gene has CDR1 MGHRA and CDR2 YSYEKL. Trimming shortened V by 6 bases and J by 4 bases, and 22 bases separated the two germline ends. The CDR3 contains 16 residues. The DNA of the CDR3 is TGCGCCAGCAGACTTAGAACAGAGCCAGCTAAGTACGAGCAGTACTTC. This codes for CASRLRTEPAKYEQYF.

The chain is built from TRBV10-3 and TRBJ2-1; perhaps TRBD1 as D (6 bases). Germline CDR1 reads ENHRY; CDR2 reads SYGVKD. V shed 3 bases and J shed 2 bases, with 8 bases lying between them. The CDR3 consists of 14 residues. This chain's CDR3 is CAISDRGPYNEQFF. The CDR3 nucleotides read TGTGCCATCAGTGACAGGGGACCCTACAATGAGCAGTTCTTC.

This clone was observed once. The chain recombines TRBV28 with TRBJ1-4; tentatively, D is TRBD1 (6 bases). This CDR3 spans 14 amino acids. Trimming stripped 7 bases from V and 2 bases from J, with 11 bases between. Germline V gene sequence: CDR1 MDHEN, CDR2 SYDVKM. As DNA, the CDR3 is TGTGCCAGCATCCCGGGGGGCACTAATGAAAAACTGTTTTTT. Translating gives CASIPGGTNEKLFF.

The rearrangement joins TRBV28 to TRBJ2-7, with TRBD2 matching over 14 bases. J was trimmed by 7 bases and V by 5 bases; bases with no gene match: 7. CDR1 is MDHEN, CDR2 SYDVKM, per germline. The CDR3 extends over 15 amino acids. The CDR3 DNA is TGTGCCAGCAGTATGACTAGCGGGGGGGTGAGGGAGCAGTACTTC. Its protein is CASSMTSGGVREQYF. Supplemented by reference TRBV28 and TRBJ2-7, the full variable domain reads DVKVTQSSRYLVKRTGEKVFLECVQDMDHENMFWYRQDPGLGLRLIYFSYDVKMKEKGDIPEGYSVSREKKERFSLILESASTNQTSMYLCASSMTSGGVREQYFGPGTRLTVT.

V usage is TRBV2 and J usage is TRBJ1-5; D is perhaps TRBD1 (6 bases). The CDR3 contains 14 residues. Germline CDR1 is SNHLY and CDR2 is FYNNEI. V gave up 4 bases and J gave up 4 bases, with 11 bases separating them. CDR3 bases: TGTGCCAGCAGTGGACAGGTTATTAATCAGCCCCAGCATTTT. Its protein is CASSGQVINQPQHF.

This sequence joins TRBV7-9 and TRBJ1-1, with 8 bases lining up with TRBD1. There are 15 residues in the CDR3. Germline V gene sequence: CDR1 SEHNR, CDR2 FQNEAQ (reference sequence). The V and J ends lost 2 bases and 3 bases, in that order; junction bases with no gene match: 5. CDR3: CASSLRPGGDTEAFF. The CDR3 DNA sequence: TGTGCCAGCAGCTTAAGACCAGGGGGCGACACTGAAGCTTTCTTT.

The rearrangement links TRBV13 to TRBJ1-1; 12 bases agree with TRBD1. J was trimmed by 7 bases and V by 5 bases; bases with no gene match: 11. CDR1 is PRHDT, CDR2 FYEKMQ, per germline (reference sequence). This CDR3 has 16 residues. In DNA form, the CDR3 reads TGTGCCAGCAGCATCCGACACCGGGACAGGGGGCGTGAAGCTTTCTTT. Protein product: CASSIRHRDRGREAFF.

The chain has TRBV27 and TRBJ2-2; 9 bases align to TRBD2. V shed 6 bases and J 0 bases; nucleotides not matched to a gene: 2. Per germline, CDR1 MNHEY and CDR2 SMNVEV (reference sequence). The CDR3 contains 15 residues. The CDR3 region has the DNA TGTGCCAGCAGGACTAGCGGAGCGAACACCGGGGAGCTGTTTTTT. Translating gives CASRTSGANTGELFF.

CDR3 sequence: CASSVAHRNTEAFF. The DNA for the CDR3 is TGTGCCAGCAGCGTTGCCCACAGGAACACTGAAGCTTTCTTT. This chain joins TRBV9 and TRBJ1-1; no definite D call. Germline V gene sequence: CDR1 SGDLS, CDR2 YYNGEE. V dropped 2 bases and J dropped 1 base, with 9 bases sitting between them. CDR3 length: 14 amino acids.

The gene calls are TRBV7-3 and TRBJ2-1; TRBD2 aligns across 9 bases. The germline gives CDR1 SGHTA, CDR2 FQGTGA. This CDR3 contains 15 residues. The J segment lost 8 bases and the V segment lost 5 bases, leaving 10 bases of the junction unmatched. The CDR3 region has the DNA TGTGCCAGCAGCCCCGGGACTAGCAGCGCCGATGAGCAGTTCTTC. Translating it yields CASSPGTSSADEQFF. The full variable domain, in which reference TRBV7-3 and TRBJ2-1 provide the parts outside the CDR3, is GAGVSQTPSNKVTEKGKYVELRCDPISGHTALYWYRQSLGQGPEFLIYFQGTGAADDSGLPNDRFFAVRPEGSVSTLKIQRTERGDSAVYLCASSPGTSSADEQFFGPGTRLTVL.

This sequence joins TRBV5-6 and TRBJ2-7; TRBD2 matches 7 bases. The germline gives CDR1 SGHDT, CDR2 YYEEEE. The CDR3 runs to 14 residues. Germline trimming cut 1 base from V and 1 base from J; bases unmatched to any gene: 2. This CDR3 is CASSLMRESYEQYF. In nucleotides, the CDR3 is TGTGCCAGCAGCTTGATGCGGGAGTCCTACGAGCAGTACTTC.